The rows below give T cell receptor beta chains drawn from one sample of a study of CD8+ T cells in alopecia areata. Sequencing used immunoSEQ multiplex PCR; TCRdb keeps in-frame clones, though not all of them. This table holds some 120,000 clones, 50% to 60% found once. The sample in question was CD4+ T cells sorted from blood, obtained at week 0. The source of these receptors is a human donor with alopecia areata. CDR3s include the opening cysteine and the closing phenylalanine or tryptophan. The D gene is left open where the match is weak. Clone sizes are given selectively: once, few, many, or a class where the clone is expanded.

TRBD2 TRBJ2-3 few TRBV5-1 TGCGCCAGCAGCCGTGGGACTAGCGGGGGGGCAGATACGCAGTATTTT CASSRGTSGGADTQYF
- TRBJ2-3 - TRBV5-1 TGCGCCAGCAGCGTAACAGACGACCCCCCCACAGATACGCAGTATTTT CASSVTDDPPTDTQYF
- TRBJ1-2 few TRBV18 TGTGCCAGCTCACCGGGTCCAGAACTGATCTATGGCTACACCTTC CASSPGPELIYGYTF
TRBD2 TRBJ2-1 few TRBV5-4 TGTGCCAGCAGCTTAGCTAGCGGGGAATACAATGAGCAGTTCTTC CASSLASGEYNEQFF
TRBD2 TRBJ2-7 - TRBV9 TGTGCCAGCAGCGTAGACGCCAAAGCGGGGTTCGAGCAGTACTTC CASSVDAKAGFEQYF
- TRBJ1-5 - TRBV6-6 TGTGCCAGCAGAGGGGAGCGCAATCAGCCCCAGCATTTT CASRGERNQPQHF
TRBD1 TRBJ1-2 - TRBV19 TGTGCCAGTAGACAGGGGGCCAGTGGCTACACCTTC CASRQGASGYTF
- TRBJ1-4 - TRBV21-1 TGTGCCAGCAGCAAATCCCCTTTCACGTACCTAGCAACTAATGAAAAACTGTTTTTT CASSKSPFTYLATNEKLFF
- TRBJ2-7 - TRBV5-1 TGCGCCAGCAGCTTGAGATACGAGCAGTACTTC CASSLRYEQYF
- TRBJ2-2 - TRBV10-3 TGTGCCATCAGTACGAGGAGGGGGGAGAACACCGGGGAGCTGTTTTTT CAISTRRGENTGELFF
- TRBJ1-2 - TRBV29-1 TGCAGCGTTTTACGGGGGGAAGATGGCTACACCTTC CSVLRGEDGYTF
TRBD1 TRBJ1-2 - TRBV6-5 TGTGCCAGCAGTTTAACCCGGACAGGGGGATTCTATGGCTACACCTTC CASSLTRTGGFYGYTF